A single sample is the source of the 5 T cell receptor beta chains below, sequenced in a study of T cells after yellow fever vaccination. One entry per CDR3 protein, called by TCRdb with MiXCR from the 5' RACE reads. This sample has approximately 26,000 distinct CDR3 sequences, with 4.5% found just once. The sample in question was PBMCs, either bulk or a sorted T-cell subset (CD4+, CD8+, memory, or dextramer-sorted; not recorded which), obtained on the day of the yellow fever booster vaccination. These receptors were taken from a man aged 18 to 29 who received the YFV17D yellow fever vaccine.

A few counts support this clonotype. This chain connects TRBV18 to TRBJ2-3; no clear D. The V gene lost 0 bases and the J gene lost 7 bases, with 8 bases spanning the gap. This CDR3 has 13 amino acids. CDR1 is KGHSH, CDR2 LQKENI, per germline. CDR3 region: CASSPPTDHTQYF. CDR3 bases: TGTGCCAGCTCACCACCGACGGATCATACGCAGTATTTT.

This clonotype has ten or more counts. The chain carries TRBV5-1 and TRBJ1-6; 7 bases align to TRBD1. CDR3 length equals 14 residues. Germline values: CDR1 SGHRS, CDR2 YFSETQ. J lost 6 bases, V lost 4 bases, and 4 bases had no gene match. As DNA, the CDR3 is TGCGCCAGCAGCCCGGGACAGCCTAATTCACCCCTCCACTTT. Translated: CASSPGQPNSPLHF. Combining the CDR3 with reference TRBV5-1 and TRBJ1-6 gives the whole variable domain KAGVTQTPRYLIKTRGQQVTLSCSPISGHRSVSWYQQTPGQGLQFLFEYFSETQRNKGNFPGRFSGRQFSNSRSEMNVSTLELGDSALYLCASSPGQPNSPLHFGNGTRLTVT.

This clonotype appeared many times. This chain uses TRBV7-9 with TRBJ2-7, with D possibly being TRBD1 (6 bases). The CDR3 sequence is 14 residues long. In germline, CDR1 is SEHNR, CDR2 FQNEAQ (reference sequence). Trimming removed 5 bases at V and 2 bases at J, with 13 bases between. The CDR3 DNA is TGTGCCAGCAGCCTGGGGACACTGGCCTACGAGCAGTACTTC. This sequence encodes CASSLGTLAYEQYF.

This clonotype was observed at least ten times. The chain carries TRBV25-1 and TRBJ2-1; no reliable D call. Per germline, CDR1 MGHDK and CDR2 SYGVNS. The CDR3 has 15 residues. Trimming pared 5 bases from V and 8 bases from J, leaving 19 bases between. Written as DNA, the CDR3 is TGTGCCAGCAGTATGAGACTTACCCCGGCGGATGAGCAGTTCTTC. This codes for CASSMRLTPADEQFF.

This clonotype was detected many times. The CDR3 region has the DNA TGTGCCAGCAGCCAAGATATTTCCTACGAGCAGTACTTC. Encoded protein: CASSQDISYEQYF. The chain uses TRBV3-1 and TRBJ2-7; D ambiguous. CDR3 length equals 13 residues. The ends were cut back, 0 bases at V and 1 base at J, with 4 bases in the middle. Per the germline V gene, CDR1 is LGHDT and CDR2 is YNNKEL (reference sequence).